The TCR beta chain described here comes from a study of identical twins. This clonotype was seen a handful of times. Trimming shortened V by 3 bases and J by 5 bases, and 6 bases separated the two germline ends. This CDR3 has 12 residues. Each CDR3 protein is one row after TCRdb ran MiXCR on the 5' RACE reads. The sample includes approximately 530,000 distinct CDR3 sequences, approximately 20% of them seen just once. These records were also assigned to another study, of yellow fever vaccine responses in identical twins.

Sequenced material: CD4+ T cells sorted from blood. The V call is TRBV12-3 or TRBV12-4, the J call TRBJ2-3; D is unclear. This clonotype was obtained from a woman aged 18-35 years in good health. The CDR3 DNA is TGTGCCAGCAGTTTCCGGAGAGATACGCAGTATTTT. Amino acid sequence: CASSFRRDTQYF.